Shown below are 26 T cell receptor beta chains from a single sample sequenced in a study of shared clonotypes between healthy human individuals. Assay: immunoSEQ multiplex PCR; the TCRdb copy retains only in-frame clones and omits some. The sample lists some 2,500,000 clones; roughly 93% were seen once. Sequences were obtained from naive CD4+ T cells from PBMCs. Subset reported: CD45RA+ positively selected. The receptors originated from a man aged 18 to 29 in good health. Some clones in this sample may be carry-over from other donors' samples.

The chain recombines TRBV19 with TRBJ1-4; D unclear. V dropped 8 bases and J dropped 2 bases, with 18 bases sitting between them. Germline V gives CDR1 LNHDA, CDR2 SQIVND (reference sequence). CDR3 length: 16 amino acids. Written as DNA, the CDR3 is TGTGCCAGTCGCTTAAAATGGGGAAGCACTAATGAAAAACTGTTTTTT. Amino acids: CASRLKWGSTNEKLFF.

Remarks on this clone: At the DNA level, this CDR3 is encoded by other sequences in the same sample as well. The chain carries TRBV15 and TRBJ2-2; the match to TRBD2 covers 7 bases. The V gene end was trimmed by 1 base and the J gene end by 1 base; junction bases not matched to a gene: 3. From germline, CDR1 is LNHNV and CDR2 YYDKDF (reference sequence). The CDR3 is made up of 16 amino acids. The CDR3 loop is CATSRGLAVNTGELFF. The CDR3 bases are TGTGCCACCAGCAGAGGGCTAGCGGTGAACACCGGGGAGCTGTTTTTT.

The chain couples TRBV29-1 to TRBJ2-2, with TRBD1 matching over 10 bases. CDR1 is SQVTM and CDR2 is ANQGSEA in the germline V gene. The CDR3 sequence is 16 residues long. V shed 6 bases, J shed 3 bases, and the junction held 10 bases outside the gene matches. CDR3 residues: CSVGSPGQGYTGELFF. In DNA form, the CDR3 reads TGCAGCGTCGGATCCCCGGGACAGGGGTACACCGGGGAGCTGTTTTTT.

This chain joins TRBV18 and TRBJ2-2; 9 bases fit TRBD2. CDR1 is KGHSH and CDR2 is LQKENI in the germline V gene. With V trimmed by 3 bases and J by 2 bases, 7 bases remained unmatched. The CDR3 contains 17 residues. CDR3 protein: CASSPLREGRNTGELFF. The CDR3 coding sequence is TGTGCCAGCTCACCGTTGCGGGAGGGCCGTAACACCGGGGAGCTGTTTTTT.

This sequence joins TRBV30 and TRBJ1-4; D is undetermined. Germline V gene sequence: CDR1 GTSNPN, CDR2 SVGIG (reference sequence). The CDR3 totals 14 residues. The V and J ends lost 0 bases and 4 bases respectively, with 9 bases between them. CDR3 residues: CAWSVGLFNEKLFF. CDR3 DNA: TGTGCCTGGAGTGTAGGCCTCTTTAATGAAAAACTGTTTTTT.

Details on this clone: This same CDR3 is encoded by further DNA sequences in the sample. This sequence joins TRBV11-2 and TRBJ2-5; D is unresolved. The germline V gene encodes CDR1 SGHAT and CDR2 FQNNGV. The germline V and J ends were trimmed by 3 bases and 5 bases, with 4 bases remaining between them. CDR3 length: 11 residues. This CDR3 is CASSFSETQYF. CDR3 bases: TGTGCCAGCAGCTTTTCTGAGACCCAGTACTTC.

The gene calls are TRBV12-5 and TRBJ1-1, with D uncertain. CDR1 LGHNT and CDR2 FRNRAP come from the germline V gene. Trimming took 3 bases from V and 1 from J, leaving 6 bases between them. The CDR3 totals 13 residues. In DNA, the CDR3 is TGTGCTAGTGGTTTTCTGGGGAACACTGAAGCTTTCTTT. Its translation: CASGFLGNTEAFF.

This clone has more than one count but fewer than ten. The chain carries TRBV25-1 and TRBJ1-4; D possibly corresponds to TRBD1 (6 bases). V was trimmed by 7 bases and J by 7 bases, leaving 16 bases between them. The length of the CDR3 is 14 residues. Germline CDR1 and CDR2: MGHDK and SYGVNS. The CDR3 bases are TGTGCCAGCATCGTTTACAGGGCAAGTGAAAAACTGTTTTTT. This translates into CASIVYRASEKLFF.

The rearrangement links TRBV9 to TRBJ2-1; possibly TRBD2 for D (5 bases). Germline V gene lookup returns CDR1 SGDLS and CDR2 YYNGEE. This CDR3 contains 16 residues. V was pared by 1 base and J by 7 bases, with 18 bases between. CDR3 sequence reads: CASSVFFGGLSNEQFF. The CDR3 DNA reads TGTGCCAGCAGCGTATTCTTTGGCGGGCTAAGTAATGAGCAGTTCTTC.

The V gene is TRBV11-1, the J gene TRBJ2-1; 8 nucleotides match TRBD1. CDR1 is SGHAT, CDR2 FQDESV, per germline (reference sequence). This CDR3 region has 14 residues. Germline trimming cut 5 bases from V and 6 bases from J; bases unmatched to any gene: 6. The CDR3 DNA sequence: TGTGCCAGCAGCCCCCAGGGGGCAGGCAATGAGCAGTTCTTC. It specifies CASSPQGAGNEQFF.

The chain links TRBV6-4 to TRBJ2-3; 7 nucleotides agree with TRBD1. Germline V CDR1 and CDR2: MRHNA, SNTAGT. Trimming took 6 bases from V and 3 from J; bases not matched to a gene: 6. This CDR3 spans 14 amino acids. The CDR3 DNA sequence: TGTGCCAGCAGAGCCGACAGGGATACAGATACGCAGTATTTT. It encodes CASRADRDTDTQYF.

The V and J genes are TRBV18 and TRBJ2-5, with unresolved D. Trimming pared 4 bases from V and 1 base from J, leaving 4 bases between. Germline CDR1 and CDR2: KGHSH and LQKENI. The CDR3 runs 12 residues. This chain's CDR3 is CASSQSQETQYF. CDR3 in DNA: TGTGCCAGCTCACAGTCCCAAGAGACCCAGTACTTC.

The CDR3 nucleotides are TGTGCCAGCAGCTTAGCGGGATTGTGGGGCTACACCTTC. Protein: CASSLAGLWGYTF. The chain combines TRBV7-2 with TRBJ1-2; D is ambiguous. The V end lost 0 bases, the J end lost 8 bases, and 10 bases lay between the germline ends. The CDR3 extends over 13 amino acids. Germline CDR1 SGHTA, CDR2 FQGNSA.

This clone was observed a few times. The genes are TRBV2 and TRBJ1-1; 7 bases align to TRBD1. The V gene's germline CDR1 is SNHLY and CDR2 FYNNEI. V was pared by 1 base and J by 8 bases, with 4 bases of the junction left unmatched. This CDR3 contains 13 residues. DNA of the CDR3: TGTGCCAGCAGTGAAGGGAGGGACAGAGAAGCTTTCTTT. Encoded protein: CASSEGRDREAFF.

J is TRBJ2-1 and V is TRBV4-3; a possible D gene is TRBD2 (6 bases). The V end lost 5 bases, the J end lost 8 bases, and 19 bases lay between the germline ends. The CDR3 is 15 amino acids. CDR1 and CDR2 from the germline V gene are LGHNA and YSLEER. CDR3 bases: TGCGCCAGCAGCTCCCTCGGGAGTCTCGGGGATGAGCAGTTCTTC. It codes for CASSSLGSLGDEQFF.

This CDR3 is CASSPSWGRTSGGYIQYF. The CDR3 DNA is TGCGCCAGCAGCCCTAGTTGGGGCAGAACTAGCGGGGGGTACATTCAGTACTTC. This rearrangement joins TRBV5-1 to TRBJ2-4; TRBD2 aligns across 12 bases. Per the germline V gene, CDR1 is SGHRS and CDR2 is YFSETQ. The V gene end was trimmed by 4 bases and the J gene end by 8 bases; junction bases not matched to a gene: 16. The CDR3 is 18 residues long.

The chain is built from TRBV28 and TRBJ2-7; 13 nucleotides align to TRBD2. The CDR3 contains 16 residues. CDR1 MDHEN and CDR2 SYDVKM come from the germline V gene. The trim removed 6 bases at V and 9 bases at J, leaving 14 bases unmatched. Written as DNA, the CDR3 is TGTGCCAGCAGCCTCCCCGGACTAGCGGGGGTGGGCGGGCAGTACTTC. Protein product: CASSLPGLAGVGGQYF.

In the case of this clone: Other nucleotide sequences in the sample specify the same CDR3. The genes are TRBV18 and TRBJ1-5, with unresolved D. Trimming took 3 bases from V and 4 from J, leaving 10 bases between them. The CDR3 extends over 14 amino acids. Germline V lookup: CDR1 KGHSH, CDR2 LQKENI. The CDR3 sequence: CASSPPGPNQPQHF. The DNA of the CDR3 is TGTGCCAGCTCACCGCCGGGTCCAAATCAGCCCCAGCATTTT.

This clone was observed once. The chain is built from TRBV6-6 and TRBJ2-5; tentative D call: TRBD1 (6 bases). Germline CDR1 is MNHNY and CDR2 is SVGAGI (reference sequence). The CDR3 covers 14 residues. The ends were cut back, 7 bases at V and 2 bases at J, with 14 bases in the middle. This CDR3 is CASTLAGAQETQYF. DNA for the CDR3: TGTGCCAGCACTCTGGCAGGGGCGCAAGAGACCCAGTACTTC.

The gene calls are TRBV5-6 and TRBJ2-3; TRBD1 agrees at 10 bases. CDR3 length equals 16 residues. The V segment lost 0 bases and the J segment 2 bases; nucleotides outside the gene matches: 3. CDR1 and CDR2 (germline): SGHDT, YYEEEE. CDR3 in DNA: TGTGCCAGCAGCTTGGCGGGACAGGGGTACACAGATACGCAGTATTTT. Its protein product is CASSLAGQGYTDTQYF.

Remarks on this clone: The DNA is left out, because the CDR3 cannot be placed on it with certainty; the CDR3 is given as TCRdb lists it. The rearrangement joins TRBV4-2 to TRBJ2-2; the listed D gene, TRBD2, was not tested against the DNA. The CDR3 is 15 amino acids long, termini counted. Germline values: CDR1 LGHNA, CDR2 YNFKEQ. CDR3: CASSQVASGTLDLFF.

The chain combines TRBV6-4 with TRBJ2-3; D is ambiguous. Germline V CDR1 and CDR2: MRHNA, SNTAGT. This CDR3 region has 13 residues. Trimming pared 5 bases from V and 0 bases from J, leaving 6 bases between. This CDR3 is CASSISSTDTQYF. The CDR3 coding sequence is TGTGCCAGCAGTATTTCAAGCACAGATACGCAGTATTTT.

The chain uses TRBV4-2 and TRBJ2-3; 9 bases agree with TRBD2. This CDR3 contains 20 residues. Trimming removed 0 bases from V and 3 bases from J; junction bases left unmatched: 16. The germline CDR1 and CDR2 sequences are LGHNA and YNFKEQ. The DNA for the CDR3 is TGTGCCAGCAGCCAAGACGTGGGCGGGAGGGCTCCTCTTAGAACAGATACGCAGTATTTT. Its translation is CASSQDVGGRAPLRTDTQYF.

The chain is built from TRBV9 and TRBJ2-7; 10 nucleotides line up with TRBD1. Germline-derived CDR1 and CDR2 are SGDLS and YYNGEE. V was clipped by 0 bases and J by 9 bases; unmatched bases: 6. The CDR3 covers 14 residues. CDR3 DNA: TGTGCCAGCAGCGTAGGACAGGGGGCCGGCCGGCAGTACTTC. This gives the protein CASSVGQGAGRQYF.

This chain links TRBV10-3 with TRBJ2-5, with TRBD1 matching 7 bases. The CDR3 sequence is 14 residues long. V trimming: 4 bases; J trimming: 5 bases; junction bases outside the gene matches: 7. Per the germline V gene, CDR1 is ENHRY and CDR2 is SYGVKD. The CDR3 bases are TGTGCCATCAGTGCCGAAACAGGGGTCGAGACCCAGTACTTC. It yields the protein CAISAETGVETQYF.

This chain links TRBV6-5 with TRBJ2-4; 7 bases match TRBD1. The CDR3 consists of 14 residues. Germline V gives CDR1 MNHEY, CDR2 SVGAGI. The V and J ends lost 2 bases and 4 bases, in that order; junction bases with no gene match: 2. DNA of the CDR3: TGTGCCAGCAGTTACGGGACAGATAAAAACATTCAGTACTTC. It translates to CASSYGTDKNIQYF.